The present TCR beta chain was sequenced within a study of a mutant IDH1 vaccine in newly diagnosed glioma. On the study more broadly: Patients received vaccination from 4-6 weeks after radiotherapy alone, or with temozolomide cycles. Patients were pretreated with radiotherapy, temozolomide, or both, mostly both. Whole-study results and caveats: Seemingly, top peripheral T cell clonotype changes bore no relation to pseudoprogression.

The CDR3 length is 13 residues. Germline V gives CDR1 MNHNS, CDR2 SASEGT. Trimming shortened V by 7 bases and J by 2 bases, and 11 bases separated the two germline ends. Of note for this clone: No antigen is known for it.

The sample's time point: week 47, end of study. Each dose delivered 300 ug of mutant IDH1 20-mer peptide subcutaneously with imiquimod. Sequencing used immunoSEQ multiplex PCR; TCRdb keeps in-frame clones, though not all of them. The table lists 40,000 to 50,000 clones, approximately 79% of them singletons. The receptor comes from a man between 18 and 35 years old with glioma. Some clones in this sample may be carry-over from other donors' samples. The genes are TRBV6-1 and TRBJ1-2; possibly TRBD1 for D (5 bases). Here the sequenced sample was PBMCs, taken from a glioma patient whose treatment included an IDH1 peptide vaccine. In DNA, the CDR3 is TGTGCCAGCACCATAGGGGACAACTATGGCTACACCTTC. It translates to CASTIGDNYGYTF.